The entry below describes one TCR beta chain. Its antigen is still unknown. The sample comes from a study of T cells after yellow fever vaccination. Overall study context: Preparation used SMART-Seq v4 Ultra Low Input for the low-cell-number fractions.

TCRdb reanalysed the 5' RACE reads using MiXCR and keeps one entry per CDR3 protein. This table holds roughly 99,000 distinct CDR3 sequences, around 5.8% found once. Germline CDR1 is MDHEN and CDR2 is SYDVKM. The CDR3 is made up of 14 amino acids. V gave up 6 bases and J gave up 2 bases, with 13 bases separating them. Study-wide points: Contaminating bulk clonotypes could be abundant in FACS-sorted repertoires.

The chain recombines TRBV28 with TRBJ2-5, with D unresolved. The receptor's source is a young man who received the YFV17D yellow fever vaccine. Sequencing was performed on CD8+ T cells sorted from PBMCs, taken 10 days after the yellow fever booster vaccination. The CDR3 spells CASRPLQEQETQYF. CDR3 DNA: TGTGCCAGCAGGCCACTACAAGAGCAAGAGACCCAGTACTTC.